This TCR beta chain was sequenced in a study of blood T cell repertoires in COVID-19. The wider study: Spain, Italy and the United States supplied samples that represented acute and convalescent COVID-19. Sample material is recorded as cDNA or gDNA derived from T cells, B-cell-depleted T cells, or PBMCs.

Deletions cut 4 bases from V and 0 bases from J, with 10 bases between. This CDR3 has 14 residues. CDR1 SGHNT and CDR2 YYREEE come from the germline V gene (reference sequence). Data came from immunoSEQ multiplex PCR; TCRdb stores just in-frame clones and leaves some out. This sample has some 250,000 clones, with approximately 83% found just once. This chain links TRBV5-4 with TRBJ2-5; the D gene is possibly TRBD1 (5 bases). The sequenced material came from peripheral blood. This receptor was identified in a man aged 35 to 55 with acute or convalescent COVID-19. CDR3 residues: CASSLQGYQETQYF. The CDR3 region has the DNA TGTGCCAGCAGCCTCCAGGGTTACCAAGAGACCCAGTACTTC.